Included here is one T cell receptor (beta chain) sequence, with context. The data originate from a study of T cell changes during pregnancy in multiple sclerosis. Here immunoSEQ multiplex PCR was the method, and the copy in TCRdb shows in-frame clones only, minus some. Of just over 90,000 clones in the sample, 91% were seen once. Germline V CDR1 and CDR2: SGDLS, YYNGEE. V was clipped by 0 bases and J by 0 bases, with 10 bases between them. CDR3 size: 16 residues. Sequencing was performed on peripheral blood, taken after pregnancy. The chain employs TRBV9 and TRBJ2-1; no reliable D call. The clonotype comes from a female donor in good health, enrolled as a control in a pregnancy study. For the CDR3, the DNA is TGTGCCAGCAGCGTAGGTGCCTCCAGCTCCTACAATGAGCAGTTCTTC. This codes for CASSVGASSSYNEQFF. Combining the CDR3 with reference TRBV9 and TRBJ2-1 gives the whole variable domain DSGVTQTPKHLITATGQRVTLRCSPRSGDLSVYWYQQSLDQGLQFLIQYYNGEERAKGNILERFSAQQFPDLHSELNLSSLELGDSALYFCASSVGASSSYNEQFFGPGTRLTVL.